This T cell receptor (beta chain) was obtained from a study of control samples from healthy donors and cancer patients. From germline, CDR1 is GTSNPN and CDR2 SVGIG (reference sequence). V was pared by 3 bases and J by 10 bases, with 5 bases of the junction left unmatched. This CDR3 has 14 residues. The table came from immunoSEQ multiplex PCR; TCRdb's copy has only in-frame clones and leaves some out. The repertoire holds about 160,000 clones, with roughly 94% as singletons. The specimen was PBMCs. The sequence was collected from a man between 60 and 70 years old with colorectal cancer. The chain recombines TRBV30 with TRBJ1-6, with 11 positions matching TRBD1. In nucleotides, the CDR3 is TGTGCCTGGAGACCTGGACAGGGGGCATCACCCCTCCACTTT. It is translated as CAWRPGQGASPLHF.